This is a list of T cell receptor beta chains from one sample in a study of cytomegalovirus exposure and HLA in healthy donors. Clones were sequenced by immunoSEQ multiplex PCR, and TCRdb holds only the in-frame ones, with some missing. The sample gives roughly 130,000 clones, about four fifths of which show up once; 5% to 6.5% is in the top ten. The material sequenced was PBMCs. These receptor sequences come from a man aged 25-45 years in good health and CMV-seronegative. Both conserved end residues are part of each CDR3. The order of the fields is clone size, V gene, J gene, CDR3 protein. Clone size is stated in some rows and not others, as once, few, many or a class when expanded.

clone_size: -
v_call: TRBV5-1
j_call: TRBJ1-2
cdr3_aa: CASSLTTGSGYTF

clone_size: -
v_call: TRBV11-2
j_call: TRBJ1-4
cdr3_aa: CASSAAGVEKLFF

clone_size: -
v_call: TRBV30
j_call: TRBJ2-3
cdr3_aa: CAWTSGNTDTQYF

clone_size: -
v_call: TRBV6-5
j_call: TRBJ1-2
cdr3_aa: CASSYSRTAYGYTF

clone_size: -
v_call: TRBV28
j_call: TRBJ2-7
cdr3_aa: CATRTGEGSEQYF

clone_size: -
v_call: TRBV7-9
j_call: TRBJ1-1
cdr3_aa: CASSPEGLVMNTEAFF

clone_size: -
v_call: TRBV5-1
j_call: TRBJ2-2
cdr3_aa: CASSLVQANTGELFF

clone_size: -
v_call: TRBV11-2
j_call: TRBJ2-1
cdr3_aa: CASSLQGYNEQFF

clone_size: few
v_call: TRBV28
j_call: TRBJ2-3
cdr3_aa: CASSSDRGVTDTQYF

clone_size: once
v_call: TRBV9
j_call: TRBJ1-1
cdr3_aa: CASSVEARANTEAFF

clone_size: once
v_call: TRBV5-6
j_call: TRBJ1-2
cdr3_aa: CASSHTVRGYRGYTF

clone_size: few
v_call: TRBV7-8
j_call: TRBJ1-4
cdr3_aa: CASSLGTGTNEKLFF

clone_size: once
v_call: TRBV5-6
j_call: TRBJ2-3
cdr3_aa: CASSQPSGNTQYF

clone_size: -
v_call: TRBV5-1
j_call: TRBJ1-3
cdr3_aa: CASSVGQAGNTIYF

clone_size: -
v_call: TRBV28
j_call: TRBJ2-3
cdr3_aa: CASSFGTRSDTQYF

clone_size: -
v_call: TRBV10-2
j_call: TRBJ1-2
cdr3_aa: CASSEFWTGAHYGYTF

clone_size: -
v_call: TRBV9
j_call: TRBJ2-6
cdr3_aa: CASSINRDRGAGANVLTF

clone_size: -
v_call: TRBV6-5
j_call: -
cdr3_aa: CASRDSTSSHEQYF

clone_size: -
v_call: TRBV30
j_call: TRBJ1-5
cdr3_aa: CAWGQGGGNQPQHF

clone_size: -
v_call: TRBV7-8
j_call: TRBJ1-2
cdr3_aa: CASRGQGEGGYTF

clone_size: -
v_call: TRBV4-1
j_call: TRBJ1-1
cdr3_aa: CASSQGTGSTEAFF

clone_size: -
v_call: TRBV28
j_call: TRBJ1-2
cdr3_aa: CASRTGKGGYTF

clone_size: -
v_call: TRBV6-5
j_call: TRBJ1-1
cdr3_aa: CASTRRENTEAFF

clone_size: -
v_call: TRBV15
j_call: TRBJ2-1
cdr3_aa: CATSSPGSYNEQFF

clone_size: -
v_call: TRBV18
j_call: TRBJ1-2
cdr3_aa: CASSPQTRDSYGYTF

clone_size: once
v_call: TRBV7-9
j_call: TRBJ2-7
cdr3_aa: CASSSGQGRVYEQYF

clone_size: few
v_call: TRBV27
j_call: TRBJ2-7
cdr3_aa: CASSLFPPPRSFNEQYF

clone_size: -
v_call: TRBV9
j_call: TRBJ2-1
cdr3_aa: CASSVASGTGGSYNEQFF

clone_size: -
v_call: TRBV28
j_call: TRBJ2-2
cdr3_aa: CASSFHGTGNTGELFF

clone_size: -
v_call: TRBV15
j_call: TRBJ1-1
cdr3_aa: CATSRKIGQAEAFF

clone_size: few
v_call: TRBV19
j_call: TRBJ1-1
cdr3_aa: CASSISQGGPEAFF

clone_size: -
v_call: TRBV6-1
j_call: TRBJ2-5
cdr3_aa: CATLAPSETQYF

clone_size: few
v_call: TRBV2
j_call: TRBJ2-2
cdr3_aa: CASGGLGQGIRAGELFF

clone_size: -
v_call: TRBV7-9
j_call: TRBJ1-4
cdr3_aa: CASSLGIGGQSNEKLFF